There are a few counts of the clone carrying this TCR beta chain. This sample was included in a study of CD8+ T cells in alopecia areata. The wider study: The drug, oral tofacitinib, was given to treated patients at 5 to 10 mg twice daily. Patients in the study were on tofacitinib for 6 to 18 months, then off it for 6 months.

Extracted RNA was reverse transcribed, and the resulting cDNA served as sequencing template. Profiled with immunoSEQ multiplex PCR; TCRdb holds only in-frame clones, not every one. The repertoire includes under 250,000 clones, more than 45% of them detected once, and approximately 0.45% sits in the top ten. The CDR3 length is 13 residues. V dropped 2 bases and J dropped 3 bases, with 4 bases sitting between them. Germline V gene sequence: CDR1 MNHEY, CDR2 SMNVEV (reference sequence). Both peripheral blood and punch biopsies of lesional scalp skin were obtained from patients who had alopecia areata. Sorting of PBMCs yielded the CD4+ and CD8+ T cells.

This sequence was found in a human donor with alopecia areata. The input for sequencing was CD4+ T cells sorted from blood, taken at week 0. The rearrangement links TRBV27 to TRBJ2-2, with D uncertain. This CDR3 reads CASSLEYTGELFF. The CDR3 DNA is TGTGCCAGCAGTTTAGAGTACACCGGGGAGCTGTTTTTT.